The clone carrying this T cell receptor beta chain was seen only once. Its matching antigen is unknown. The data originate from a study of graft-versus-host responses after intestinal transplantation. On the study more broadly: All recipients were transplanted with multivisceral, liver-intestinal, or isolated intestinal grafts. Uniformly, recipients were administered anti-thymocyte globulin induction with subsequent tacrolimus and steroids for three to four years. The study's findings and limits: Declining HvG levels early post-transplant were linked to peak circulating GvH clone levels. GvH clones appeared in recipient marrow, some first in ileum or blood.

The length of the CDR3 is 14 residues. V trimming: 1 base; J trimming: 8 bases; junction bases outside the gene matches: 7. Per germline, CDR1 SEHNR and CDR2 FQNEAQ (reference sequence). The method was immunoSEQ multiplex PCR; TCRdb's version includes in-frame clones alone and lacks a portion of them. This sample yields some 93,000 clones, of which 90% to 95% are seen a single time; 0.5% belongs to the top ten. This clonotype originated in a human donor who received an intestinal transplant. The specimen was unstimulated CD8+ T cells sorted from spleen or lymph node cells, collected before intestinal transplant. The chain has TRBV7-9 and TRBJ1-1; 7 bases match TRBD1. The CDR3 is CASSLVRDSREAFF. The CDR3 bases are TGTGCCAGCAGCTTAGTCCGGGACAGTCGAGAAGCTTTCTTT. The full variable domain, in which reference TRBV7-9 and TRBJ1-1 provide the parts outside the CDR3, is DTGVSQNPRHKITKRGQNVTFRCDPISEHNRLYWYRQTLGQGPEFLTYFQNEAQLEKSRLLSDRFSAERPKGSFSTLEIQRTEQGDSAMYLCASSLVRDSREAFFGQGTRLTVV.